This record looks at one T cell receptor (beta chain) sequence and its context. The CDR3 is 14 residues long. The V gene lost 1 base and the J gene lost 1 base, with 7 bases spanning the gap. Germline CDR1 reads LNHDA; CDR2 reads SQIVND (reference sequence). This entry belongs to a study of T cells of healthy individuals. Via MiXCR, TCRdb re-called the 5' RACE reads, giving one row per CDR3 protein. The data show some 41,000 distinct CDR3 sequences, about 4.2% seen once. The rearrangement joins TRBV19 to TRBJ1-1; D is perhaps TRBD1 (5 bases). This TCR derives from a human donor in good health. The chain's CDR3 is CASSIAGQNTEAFF. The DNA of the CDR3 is TGTGCCAGTAGTATAGCAGGACAGAACACTGAAGCTTTCTTT.